A single sample is the source of the 19 T cell receptor beta chains below, sequenced in a study of identical twins. TCRdb recomputed calls from the 5' RACE reads with MiXCR, one row per CDR3 protein. The sample yields approximately 1.8 million distinct CDR3 sequences, less than 35% seen once. Sequenced material: cord blood. The receptors were sampled from a newborn girl in good health.

This clonotype was observed a few times. The chain has TRBV6-5 and TRBJ2-5; TRBD2 matches at 13 bases. Unmatched junction bases numbered 4, after V lost 1 base and J lost 5 bases. Germline loops: CDR1 MNHEY, CDR2 SVGAGI. The CDR3 spans 16 residues. The CDR3 loop is CASSYLTSGRQETQYF. CDR3 coding DNA: TGTGCCAGCAGTTACTTGACTAGCGGGAGGCAGGAGACCCAGTACTTC.

The J gene is TRBJ1-2, the V gene TRBV6-1; 8 bases are shared with TRBD1. V shed 10 bases and J 3 bases; nucleotides not matched to a gene: 7. CDR3 length: 13 residues. Germline-derived CDR1 and CDR2 are MNHNS and SASEGT. DNA of the CDR3: TGTGCCACCGGACAGGGCGTCGACTATGGCTACACCTTC. Its protein product is CATGQGVDYGYTF.

This chain uses TRBV24-1 with TRBJ2-2; TRBD2 matches at 10 bases. The CDR3 runs to 16 residues. Germline assignment: CDR1 KGHDR and CDR2 SFDVKD. Germline trimming cut 3 bases from V and 1 base from J; bases unmatched to any gene: 1. The CDR3 sequence: CATSDRTSGNTGELFF. For the CDR3, the DNA is TGTGCCACCAGTGATAGGACTAGCGGGAACACCGGGGAGCTGTTTTTT.

The J gene is TRBJ2-2, the V gene TRBV14; the match to TRBD2 covers 14 bases. CDR1 and CDR2 (germline): SGHDN, FVKESK. This CDR3 has 19 amino acids. Losses at the gene ends were 0 bases for V and 2 bases for J; bases not matched to a gene: 5. The DNA of the CDR3 is TGTGCCAGCAGCCAAGACTACGGGACTAGCGGGAGTAACACCGGGGAGCTGTTTTTT. It is translated as CASSQDYGTSGSNTGELFF.

This clonotype appeared a few times. J is TRBJ2-7 and V is TRBV12-3 or TRBV12-4, with 7 bases that match TRBD2. This CDR3 is 14 amino acids long. Trimming removed 5 bases from V and 2 bases from J; junction bases left unmatched: 6. CDR3 residues: CASSVGLGPYEQYF. CDR3 bases: TGTGCCAGCAGTGTCGGACTAGGTCCCTACGAGCAGTACTTC.

J is TRBJ1-2 and V is TRBV6-1; possible D gene TRBD1, 5 bases. The V end lost 10 bases, the J end lost 4 bases, and 22 bases lay between the germline ends. This CDR3 region has 15 residues. Germline values: CDR1 MNHNS, CDR2 SASEGT. As DNA, the CDR3 is TGTGCCACCAACACTCTGGACAAAGTTTCCTATGGCTACACCTTC. It encodes CATNTLDKVSYGYTF.

The chain employs TRBV7-9 and TRBJ2-2, with TRBD2 identical over 7 bases. The germline V gene has CDR1 SEHNR and CDR2 FQNEAQ (reference sequence). Trimming cost V 1 base and J 10 bases; bases outside gene matches: 0. CDR3 length equals 12 residues. CDR3 bases: TGTGCCAGCAGCTTAGGACTAGCGGAGCTGTTTTTT. It specifies CASSLGLAELFF.

A few counts support this clonotype. This chain joins TRBV9 and TRBJ2-1, with TRBD2 matching 14 bases. Losses at the gene ends were 2 bases for V and 3 bases for J; bases not matched to a gene: 1. Germline loops: CDR1 SGDLS, CDR2 YYNGEE. This CDR3 is 16 amino acids long. The CDR3 DNA is TGTGCCAGCAGCGTCGGGACTAGCGGGAGCTACAATGAGCAGTTCTTC. It encodes CASSVGTSGSYNEQFF.

The chain employs TRBV4-1 and TRBJ2-6, with 7 nucleotides matching TRBD1. From germline, CDR1 is MGHRA and CDR2 YSYEKL. This CDR3 has 19 amino acids. With 1 base clipped from V and 1 base from J, the junction kept 10 bases outside the gene matches. CDR3 in amino acids: CASSQVRDSLRSGANVLTF. The CDR3 DNA is TGCGCCAGCAGCCAAGTCCGGGACAGTTTACGATCTGGGGCCAACGTCCTGACTTTC.

On this clonotype itself: With a much larger clone just one base away, this may be a read error. The V and J genes are TRBV12-3 or TRBV12-4 and TRBJ1-5; TRBD1 might be the D (5 bases). CDR3 length: 13 amino acids. The CDR3 reads CPSKGSPNQPQHF. DNA for the CDR3: TGTCCCAGCAAGGGGTCCCCTAATCAGCCCCAGCATTTT.

The CDR3 sequence: CSALTTGARADTQYF. For the CDR3, the DNA is TGCAGTGCCCTTACGACAGGGGCGAGAGCAGATACGCAGTATTTT. The chain uses TRBV20-1 and TRBJ2-3; TRBD1 agrees at 8 bases. After removal of 6 bases from V and 4 bases from J, the junction contained 12 bases not matched to a gene. The germline CDR1 and CDR2 sequences are DFQATT and SNEGSKA (reference sequence). The CDR3 contains 15 residues.

V gene TRBV10-3 combines with J gene TRBJ1-5; no definite D call. From germline, CDR1 is ENHRY and CDR2 SYGVKD. This CDR3 is built from 16 residues. V was cut by 2 bases and J by 0 bases, with 11 bases left in between. CDR3 DNA: TGTGCCATCAGTGAGATCGCGGGTCGTAGCAATCAGCCCCAGCATTTT. The encoded protein is CAISEIAGRSNQPQHF.

At least ten counts were recorded for this clonotype. The rearrangement links TRBV27 to TRBJ2-7; the match to TRBD1 covers 9 bases. The germline V gene encodes CDR1 MNHEY and CDR2 SMNVEV (reference sequence). The CDR3 contains 16 residues. Losses at the gene ends were 3 bases for V and 3 bases for J; bases not matched to a gene: 9. The CDR3 DNA follows: TGTGCCAGCAGTTTGGGTTCGGGACAGGGAGTCTACGAGCAGTACTTC. This gives the protein CASSLGSGQGVYEQYF.

This clonotype showed up just once. The chain employs TRBV11-2 and TRBJ2-7; TRBD2 matches at 14 bases. The V segment lost 1 base and the J segment 7 bases; nucleotides outside the gene matches: 12. This CDR3 spans 18 amino acids. Per germline, CDR1 SGHAT and CDR2 FQNNGV. The CDR3 DNA reads TGTGCCAGCAGCTTAGCTGGGACTAGCGGGGGACATTACAATGAGCAGTACTTC. It is translated as CASSLAGTSGGHYNEQYF.

The rearrangement links TRBV10-3 to TRBJ2-5, with 8 bases lining up with TRBD1. The germline V gene has CDR1 ENHRY and CDR2 SYGVKD. The CDR3 consists of 12 residues. V lost 8 bases and J lost 6; bases outside the gene matches: 5. This CDR3 is CAISGGGKTQYF. As DNA, the CDR3 is TGTGCCATCTCAGGGGGCGGGAAGACCCAGTACTTC.

This clonotype was counted only a few times. This chain uses TRBV19 with TRBJ2-6, with D perhaps TRBD2 (6 bases). CDR3 length: 16 amino acids. V lost 5 bases to trimming and J lost 2 bases, with 13 bases between them. From germline, CDR1 is LNHDA and CDR2 SQIVND (reference sequence). The CDR3 bases are TGTGCCAGTAGTCCCAAGACTAGTCCTGGGGCCAACGTCCTGACTTTC. Its translation: CASSPKTSPGANVLTF.

Regarding this clonotype: An end of the junction does not agree with germline; a read error may underlie this. The V gene is TRBV27, the J gene TRBJ1-1; TRBD1 aligns across 9 bases. Germline CDR1 is MNHEY and CDR2 is SMNVEV (reference sequence). The CDR3 is made up of 14 amino acids. The CDR3 sequence: CAGSLSGQGRQAFF. The DNA of the CDR3 is TGTGCCGGCAGTTTATCGGGACAGGGAAGGCAAGCTTTCTTT.

The chain uses TRBV20-1 and TRBJ1-2; 12 positions match TRBD1. The V segment lost 3 bases and the J segment 7 bases; nucleotides outside the gene matches: 6. CDR1 is DFQATT, CDR2 SNEGSKA, per germline (reference sequence). CDR3 length: 14 amino acids. The CDR3 spells CSASRDRGRIGYTF. DNA for the CDR3: TGCAGTGCTAGCCGGGACAGGGGGCGGATTGGCTACACCTTC.

This clonotype showed up just once. This chain connects TRBV27 to TRBJ2-2; 7 bases agree with TRBD1. After removal of 6 bases from V and 5 bases from J, the junction contained 9 bases not matched to a gene. Looked up from germline, CDR1 is MNHEY and CDR2 is SMNVEV (reference sequence). This CDR3 comprises 15 residues. Written as DNA, the CDR3 is TGTGCCAGCAGAAACATTGGCAGGGGGACCGGGGAGCTGTTTTTT. It yields the protein CASRNIGRGTGELFF.